This T cell receptor beta chain was sequenced in a study of OX40 agonist ivuxolimab in advanced cancers. Study details: Ivuxolimab is an agonistic anti-OX40 (CD134) antibody, and patients were treated with it.

This CDR3 has 13 amino acids. Trimming stripped 2 bases from V and 2 bases from J, with 6 bases between. Per germline, CDR1 SGHTA and CDR2 FQGNSA. Some clones are missing from TCRdb's copy, which holds only in-frame ones; the method was immunoSEQ multiplex PCR. The sample records approximately 65,000 clones, roughly four fifths being singletons. The sample consisted of CD4+ or CD8+ T cells sorted from blood, taken in a trial of the OX40 agonist ivuxolimab. This clonotype was obtained from an adult with an advanced solid tumor such as melanoma, head and neck, liver or kidney cancer. The chain is built from TRBV7-2 and TRBJ1-1, with D hard to call. The CDR3 sequence is CASSLSVNTEAFF. CDR3 coding DNA: TGTGCCAGCAGCTTATCCGTAAACACTGAAGCTTTCTTT.